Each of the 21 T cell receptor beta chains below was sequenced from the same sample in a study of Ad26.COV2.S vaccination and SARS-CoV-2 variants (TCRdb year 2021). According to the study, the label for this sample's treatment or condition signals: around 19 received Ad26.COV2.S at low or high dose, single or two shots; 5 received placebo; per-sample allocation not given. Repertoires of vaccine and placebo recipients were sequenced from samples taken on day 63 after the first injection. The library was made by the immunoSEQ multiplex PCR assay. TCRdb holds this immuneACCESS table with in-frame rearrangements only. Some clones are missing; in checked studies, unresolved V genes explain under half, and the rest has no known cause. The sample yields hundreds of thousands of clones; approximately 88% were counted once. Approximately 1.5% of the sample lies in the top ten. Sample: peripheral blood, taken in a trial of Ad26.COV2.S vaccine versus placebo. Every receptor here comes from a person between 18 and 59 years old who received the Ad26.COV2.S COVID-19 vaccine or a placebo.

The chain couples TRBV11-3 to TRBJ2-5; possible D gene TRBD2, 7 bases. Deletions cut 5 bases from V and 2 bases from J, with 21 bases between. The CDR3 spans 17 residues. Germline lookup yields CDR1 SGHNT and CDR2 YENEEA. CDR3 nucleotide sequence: TGTGCCAGCAGCCCAGGGGACTCTAGCGGCGTTCAAGAGACCCAGTACTTC. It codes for CASSPGDSSGVQETQYF.

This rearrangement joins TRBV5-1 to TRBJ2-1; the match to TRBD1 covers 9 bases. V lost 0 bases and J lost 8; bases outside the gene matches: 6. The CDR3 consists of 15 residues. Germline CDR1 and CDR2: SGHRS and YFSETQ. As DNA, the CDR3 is TGCGCCAGCAGCTTGGCCTTGGGGACAGGGTATGAGCAGTTCTTC. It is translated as CASSLALGTGYEQFF.

The CDR3 nucleotides are TGTGCCTGGAGGTCCCTGGGACCAGACAATGAGCAGTTCTTC. It is translated as CAWRSLGPDNEQFF. The gene calls are TRBV30 and TRBJ2-1; possibly TRBD1 or TRBD2 for D (5 bases each). This CDR3 has 14 amino acids. The V gene's germline CDR1 is GTSNPN and CDR2 SVGIG (reference sequence). V was clipped by 3 bases and J by 5 bases, with 14 bases between them.

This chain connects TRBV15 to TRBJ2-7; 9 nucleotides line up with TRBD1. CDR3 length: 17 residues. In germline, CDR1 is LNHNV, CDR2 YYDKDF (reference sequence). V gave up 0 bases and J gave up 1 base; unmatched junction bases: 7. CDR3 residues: CATSRDGGQGLSYEQYF. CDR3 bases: TGTGCCACCAGCAGAGATGGGGGACAGGGCCTTTCCTACGAGCAGTACTTC.

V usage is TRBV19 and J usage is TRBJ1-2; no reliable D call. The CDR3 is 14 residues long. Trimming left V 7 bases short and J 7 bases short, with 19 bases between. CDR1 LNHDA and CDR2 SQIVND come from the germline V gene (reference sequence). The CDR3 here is CASTTAAGVGGYTF. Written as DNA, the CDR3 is TGTGCCAGTACTACGGCCGCGGGAGTTGGTGGCTACACCTTC.

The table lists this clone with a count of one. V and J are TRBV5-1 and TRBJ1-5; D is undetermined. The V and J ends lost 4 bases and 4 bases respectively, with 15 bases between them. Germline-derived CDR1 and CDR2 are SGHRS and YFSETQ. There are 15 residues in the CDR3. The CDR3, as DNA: TGCGCCAGCAGCCCCGAAGGGATAGCGAATCAGCCCCAGCATTTT. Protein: CASSPEGIANQPQHF.

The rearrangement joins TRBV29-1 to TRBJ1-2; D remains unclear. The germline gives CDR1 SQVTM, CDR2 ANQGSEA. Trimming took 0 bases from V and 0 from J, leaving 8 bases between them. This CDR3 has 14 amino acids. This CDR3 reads CSVEDWQTNYGYTF. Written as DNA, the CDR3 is TGCAGCGTTGAAGATTGGCAGACTAACTATGGCTACACCTTC.

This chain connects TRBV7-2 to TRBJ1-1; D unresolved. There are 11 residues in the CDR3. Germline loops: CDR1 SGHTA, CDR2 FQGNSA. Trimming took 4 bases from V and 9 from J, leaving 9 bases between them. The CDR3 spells CASSSGWKAFF. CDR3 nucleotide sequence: TGTGCCAGCAGCTCCGGATGGAAAGCTTTCTTT.

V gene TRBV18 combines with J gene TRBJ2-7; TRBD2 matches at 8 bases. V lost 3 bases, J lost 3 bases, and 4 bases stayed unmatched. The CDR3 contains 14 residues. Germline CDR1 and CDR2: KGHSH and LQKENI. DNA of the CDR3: TGTGCCAGCTCACCGACTAGCGATTTCTACGAGCAGTACTTC. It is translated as CASSPTSDFYEQYF.

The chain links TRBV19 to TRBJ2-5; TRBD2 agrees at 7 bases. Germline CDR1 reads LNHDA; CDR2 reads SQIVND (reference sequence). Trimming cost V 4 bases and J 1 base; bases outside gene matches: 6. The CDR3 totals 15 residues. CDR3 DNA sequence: TGTGCCAGTAGTACCGGGGCTAGCGGCCAAGAGACCCAGTACTTC. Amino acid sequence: CASSTGASGQETQYF.

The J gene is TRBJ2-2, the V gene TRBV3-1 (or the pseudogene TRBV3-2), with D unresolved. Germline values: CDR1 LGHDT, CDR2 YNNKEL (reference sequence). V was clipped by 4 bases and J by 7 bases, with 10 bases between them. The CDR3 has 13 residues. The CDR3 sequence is CASSLSAGGELFF. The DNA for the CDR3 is TGTGCCAGCAGCCTGAGCGCTGGCGGGGAGCTGTTTTTT.

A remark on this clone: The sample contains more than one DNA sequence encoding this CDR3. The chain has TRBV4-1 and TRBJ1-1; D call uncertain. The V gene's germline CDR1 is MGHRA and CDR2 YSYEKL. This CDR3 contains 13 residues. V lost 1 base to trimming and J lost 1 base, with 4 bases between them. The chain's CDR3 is CASSQVGNTEAFF. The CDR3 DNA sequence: TGCGCCAGCAGCCAAGTAGGGAACACTGAAGCTTTCTTT.

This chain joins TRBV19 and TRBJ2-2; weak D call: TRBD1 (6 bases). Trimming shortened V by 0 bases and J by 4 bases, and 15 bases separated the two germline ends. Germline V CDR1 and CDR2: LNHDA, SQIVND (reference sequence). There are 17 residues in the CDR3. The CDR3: CASSIDLEQGSTGELFF. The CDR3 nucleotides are TGTGCCAGTAGTATAGATCTAGAGCAGGGGAGCACCGGGGAGCTGTTTTTT.

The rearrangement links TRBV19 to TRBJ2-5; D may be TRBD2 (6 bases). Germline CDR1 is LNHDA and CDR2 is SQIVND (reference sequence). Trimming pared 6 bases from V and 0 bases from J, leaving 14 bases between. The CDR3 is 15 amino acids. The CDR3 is CASRPGLLYQETQYF. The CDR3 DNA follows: TGTGCCAGTAGACCGGGACTCTTGTACCAAGAGACCCAGTACTTC.

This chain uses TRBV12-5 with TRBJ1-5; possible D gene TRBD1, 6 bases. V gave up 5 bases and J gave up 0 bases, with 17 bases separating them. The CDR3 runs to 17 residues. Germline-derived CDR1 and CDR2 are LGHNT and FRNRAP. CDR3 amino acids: CASGAIWDNYSNQPQHF. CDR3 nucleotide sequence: TGTGCTAGTGGTGCCATCTGGGACAACTATAGCAATCAGCCCCAGCATTTT.

The chain's CDR3 is CASSYRDTIVGAFF. DNA of the CDR3: TGTGCCAGCAGTTACCGGGACACCATCGTGGGAGCTTTCTTT. The rearrangement links TRBV6-5 to TRBJ1-1; maybe TRBD1 (6 bases). Looked up from germline, CDR1 is MNHEY and CDR2 is SVGAGI. Trimming stripped 2 bases from V and 10 bases from J, with 17 bases between. This CDR3 is built from 14 residues.

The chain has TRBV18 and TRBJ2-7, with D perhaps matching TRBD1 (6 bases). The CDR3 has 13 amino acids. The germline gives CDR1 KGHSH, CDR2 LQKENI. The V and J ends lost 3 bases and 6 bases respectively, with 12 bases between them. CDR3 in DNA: TGTGCCAGCTCACCGGGGGCCCAGGGCGAGCAGTACTTC. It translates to CASSPGAQGEQYF. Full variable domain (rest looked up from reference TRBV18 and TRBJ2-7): NAGVMQNPRHLVRRRGQEARLRCSPMKGHSHVYWYRQLPEEGLKFMVYLQKENIIDESGMPKERFSAEFPKEGPSILRIQQVVRGDSAAYFCASSPGAQGEQYFGPGTRLTVT.

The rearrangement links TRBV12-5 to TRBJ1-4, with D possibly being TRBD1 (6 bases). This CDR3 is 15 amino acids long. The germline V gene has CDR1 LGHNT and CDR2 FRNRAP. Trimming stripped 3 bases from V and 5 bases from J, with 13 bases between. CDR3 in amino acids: CASGFISRGNEKLFF. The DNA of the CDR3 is TGTGCTAGTGGTTTTATCTCCAGGGGAAATGAAAAACTGTTTTTT.

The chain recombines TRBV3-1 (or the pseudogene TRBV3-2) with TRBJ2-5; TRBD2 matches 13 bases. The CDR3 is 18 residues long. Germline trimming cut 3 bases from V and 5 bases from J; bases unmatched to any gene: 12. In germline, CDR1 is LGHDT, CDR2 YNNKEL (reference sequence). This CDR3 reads CASSQATSGGPPWETQYF. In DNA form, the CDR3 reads TGTGCCAGCAGCCAGGCGACTAGCGGGGGGCCCCCTTGGGAGACCCAGTACTTC.

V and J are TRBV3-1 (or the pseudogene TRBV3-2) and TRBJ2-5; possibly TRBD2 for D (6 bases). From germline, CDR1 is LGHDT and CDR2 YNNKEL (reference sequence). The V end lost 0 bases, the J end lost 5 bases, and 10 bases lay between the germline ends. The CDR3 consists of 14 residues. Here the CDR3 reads CASSQDAGRETQYF. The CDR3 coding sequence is TGTGCCAGCAGCCAAGATGCGGGGAGGGAGACCCAGTACTTC.

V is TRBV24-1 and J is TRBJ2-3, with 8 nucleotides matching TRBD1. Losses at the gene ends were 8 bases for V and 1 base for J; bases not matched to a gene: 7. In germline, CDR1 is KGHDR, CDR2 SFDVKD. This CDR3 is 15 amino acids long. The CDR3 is CATTIQGARTDTQYF. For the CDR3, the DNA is TGTGCCACCACTATTCAGGGGGCCCGCACAGATACGCAGTATTTT.